This T cell receptor (beta chain) was recovered during a study of T cells in Graves' hyperthyroidism and ophthalmopathy. Study observations and caveats: Most thyroid-expanded clonotypes above 0.001 were also found in blood.

Researchers amplified the TCR beta CDR3 regions from RNA transcripts. When the TCR CDR3 underwent first-round RT-PCR, the HTBI primer set was used. MiXCR was run by TCRdb on the multiplex PCR reads, yielding one entry per CDR3 protein. Here the sample spans roughly 380,000 distinct CDR3 sequences, approximately 12% being singletons. Details on this clonotype: Its antigen remains unknown.

The V gene's germline CDR1 is SGDLS and CDR2 YYNGEE. V lost 4 bases, J lost 2 bases, and 16 bases lay in between. This CDR3 is built from 15 residues. Newly diagnosed hyperthyroidism patients aged 18 to 65 years had disease lasting under 2 months. The V and J genes are TRBV9 and TRBJ2-7, with D possibly TRBD2 on 6 matching bases. Sequencing used blood. This receptor was obtained from a man aged 25-45 years with Graves' hyperthyroidism that later progressed to Graves' ophthalmopathy. The CDR3 protein is CASSPEGGRAYEQYF. The CDR3 nucleotides are TGTGCCAGCAGCCCCGAGGGAGGCCGAGCCTACGAGCAGTACTTC.